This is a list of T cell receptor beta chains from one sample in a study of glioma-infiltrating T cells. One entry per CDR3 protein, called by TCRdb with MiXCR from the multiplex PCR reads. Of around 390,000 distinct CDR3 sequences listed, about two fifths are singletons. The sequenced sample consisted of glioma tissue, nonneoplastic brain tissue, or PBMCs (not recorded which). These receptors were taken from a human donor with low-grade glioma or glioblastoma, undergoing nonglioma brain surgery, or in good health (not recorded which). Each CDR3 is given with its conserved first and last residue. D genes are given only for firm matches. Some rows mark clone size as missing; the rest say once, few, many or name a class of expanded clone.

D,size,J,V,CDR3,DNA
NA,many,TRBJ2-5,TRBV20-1,CSARSGNYQETQYF,TGCAGTGCTAGATCCGGTAACTACCAAGAGACCCAGTACTTC
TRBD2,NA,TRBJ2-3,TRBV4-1,CASSQRGLAGTDTQYF,TGCGCCAGCAGCCAAAGAGGACTAGCTGGCACAGATACGCAGTATTTT
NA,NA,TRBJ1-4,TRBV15,CATSKGSTNEKLFF,TGTGCCACCTCTAAAGGGTCAACTAATGAAAAACTGTTTTTT
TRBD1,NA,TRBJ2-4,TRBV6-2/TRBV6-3,CASSYSTGGIQYF,TGTGCCAGCAGTTACTCGACAGGGGGCATTCAGTACTTC
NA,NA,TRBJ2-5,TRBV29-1,CSGTRDVTQETQYF,TGCAGCGGGACGAGGGACGTGACCCAAGAGACCCAGTACTTC
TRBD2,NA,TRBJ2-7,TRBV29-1,CSVDPGLGGYEQYF,TGCAGCGTTGACCCGGGACTAGGGGGCTACGAGCAGTACTTC
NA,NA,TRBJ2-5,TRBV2,CASSGLFRETQYF,TGTGCCAGCAGTGGGCTATTCAGAGAGACCCAGTACTTC
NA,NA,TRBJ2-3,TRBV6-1,CATQGGSGTDTQYF,TGTGCCACCCAGGGGGGATCGGGCACAGATACGCAGTATTTT
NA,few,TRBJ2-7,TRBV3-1,CASSQGRVLREQYF,TGTGCCAGCAGCCAAGGGCGGGTTCTCCGCGAGCAGTACTTC
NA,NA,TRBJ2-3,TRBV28,CASSPTGDYTDTQYF,TGTGCCAGCAGTCCTACAGGGGACTACACAGATACGCAGTATTTT
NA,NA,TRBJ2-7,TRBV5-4,CASSFGTSTSYEQYF,TGTGCCAGCAGCTTCGGGACCTCCACTTCCTACGAGCAGTACTTC
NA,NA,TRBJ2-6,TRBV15,CATAVSGAKVLTF,TGTGCCACCGCTGTCTCTGGGGCCAAAGTCCTGACTTTC
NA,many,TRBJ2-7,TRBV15,CATSRDGQEDVYF,TGTGCCACCAGCAGAGATGGGCAGGAAGACGTGTACTTC
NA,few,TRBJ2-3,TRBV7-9,CASSPGNAFYTDTQYF,TGTGCCAGCAGCCCAGGGAATGCCTTCTACACAGATACGCAGTATTTT
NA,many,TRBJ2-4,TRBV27,CASVWGSDKNIQYF,TGTGCCAGCGTTTGGGGGTCGGACAAAAACATTCAGTACTTC
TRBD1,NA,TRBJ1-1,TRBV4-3,CASSQYLGTGYEAFF,TGCGCCAGCAGCCAATACTTGGGGACAGGTTATGAAGCTTTCTTT
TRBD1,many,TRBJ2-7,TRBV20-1,CSAPGTGTYEQYF,TGCAGTGCTCCCGGGACAGGGACCTACGAGCAGTACTTC
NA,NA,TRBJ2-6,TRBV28,CASSSHGVSGANVLTF,TGTGCCAGCAGTTCGCATGGGGTATCTGGGGCCAACGTCCTGACTTTC
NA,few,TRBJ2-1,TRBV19,CASSIVLRYGYNEQFF,TGTGCCAGTAGTATAGTCTTGCGATATGGGTACAATGAGCAGTTCTTC
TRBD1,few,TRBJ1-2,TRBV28,CASSPDRLNYGYTF,TGTGCCAGCAGTCCGGACAGGCTTAACTATGGCTACACCTTC
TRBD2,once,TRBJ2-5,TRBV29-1,CSSRLASPQETQYF,TGCAGCTCCAGACTAGCTTCACCCCAAGAGACCCAGTACTTC
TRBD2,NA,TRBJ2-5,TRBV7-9,CASSFPGTSEDQETQYF,TGTGCCAGCAGCTTTCCCGGGACTAGCGAAGATCAAGAGACCCAGTACTTC
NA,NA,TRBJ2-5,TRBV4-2,CASSPPGPQETQYF,TGTGCCAGCAGCCCGCCGGGGCCGCAAGAGACCCAGTACTTC
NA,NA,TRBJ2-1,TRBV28,CASSRATGGQFF,TGTGCCAGCAGCCGAGCGACCGGTGGGCAGTTCTTC
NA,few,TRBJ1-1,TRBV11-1,CASSPDSMNTEAFF,TGTGCCAGCAGCCCCGACAGCATGAACACTGAAGCTTTCTTT
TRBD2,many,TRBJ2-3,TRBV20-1,CSAVTSGRDTQYF,TGCAGTGCTGTGACTAGCGGGAGAGATACGCAGTATTTT
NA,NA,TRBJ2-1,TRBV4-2,CASSLLVSSSYDEQFF,TGTGCCAGCAGCTTACTGGTATCGAGCTCCTACGATGAGCAGTTCTTC
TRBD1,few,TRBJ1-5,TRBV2,CASSSFGQGIQPQHF,TGTGCCAGCAGTTCCTTCGGACAGGGTATTCAGCCCCAGCATTTT
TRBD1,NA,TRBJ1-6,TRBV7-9,CASSLEGQGNSPLHF,TGTGCCAGCAGCTTAGAGGGACAGGGCAATTCACCCCTCCACTTT
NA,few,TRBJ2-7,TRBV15,CATSREGLPEQYF,TGTGCCACCAGCAGAGAAGGACTTCCCGAGCAGTACTTC
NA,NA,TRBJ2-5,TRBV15,CATSRETVQETQYF,TGTGCCACCAGCAGAGAGACAGTCCAAGAGACCCAGTACTTC
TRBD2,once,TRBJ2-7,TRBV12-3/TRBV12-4,CASSLLAGVYHEQYF,TGTGCCAGCAGTCTCCTAGCGGGAGTGTACCACGAGCAGTACTTC
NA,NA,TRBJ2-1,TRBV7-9,CASSLVSDDFF,TGTGCCAGCAGCTTAGTAAGCGATGATTTCTTC
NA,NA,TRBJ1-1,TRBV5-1,CASRLEPGRNTEAFF,TGCGCCAGCAGATTGGAGCCAGGGAGGAACACTGAAGCTTTCTTT
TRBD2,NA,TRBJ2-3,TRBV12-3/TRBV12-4,CASSLRASGSPDTQYF,TGTGCCAGCAGTTTACGGGCTAGCGGGAGCCCAGATACGCAGTATTTT
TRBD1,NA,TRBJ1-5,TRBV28,CASSLGQGAIWSNQPQHF,TGTGCCAGCAGTTTGGGACAGGGGGCAATATGGAGCAATCAGCCCCAGCATTTT
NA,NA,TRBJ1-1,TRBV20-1,CSARDPRQMNTEAFF,TGCAGTGCTAGAGATCCGAGACAGATGAACACTGAAGCTTTCTTT
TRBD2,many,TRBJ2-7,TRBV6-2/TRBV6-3,CASSYTPGLAPMSSYEQYF,TGTGCCAGCAGTTACACTCCGGGACTAGCTCCTATGAGCTCCTACGAGCAGTACTTC